The next 7 T cell receptor beta chains were all read from a single sample in a study of OX40 agonist ivuxolimab in advanced cancers. Repertoires were generated with immunoSEQ multiplex PCR, while TCRdb's copy carries only in-frame clones and drops some. The table lists tens of thousands of clones, 88% of them singletons. Specimen: CD4+ or CD8+ T cells sorted from blood, collected in a trial of the OX40 agonist ivuxolimab. Receptors were obtained from an adult with an advanced solid tumor such as melanoma, head and neck, liver or kidney cancer.

This clone was seen once. This chain connects TRBV6-5 to TRBJ1-1, with D possibly matching TRBD1 (5 bases). The CDR3 runs to 15 residues. Germline CDR1 and CDR2: MNHEY and SVGAGI. Trimming removed 7 bases at V and 3 bases at J, with 18 bases between. Here the CDR3 DNA reads TGTGCCAGCACCTACACCCGGGGCGGGTACACTGAAGCTTTCTTT. Translated: CASTYTRGGYTEAFF.

The rearrangement uses TRBV5-1 and TRBJ2-3; 13 bases are a match to TRBD2. V trimming: 3 bases; J trimming: 1 base; junction bases outside the gene matches: 5. Germline V gene lookup returns CDR1 SGHRS and CDR2 YFSETQ. The CDR3 is 17 amino acids. This chain's CDR3 is CASSWTGTSGGTDTQYF. Here the CDR3 DNA reads TGCGCCAGCAGCTGGACCGGGACTAGCGGGGGCACAGATACGCAGTATTTT.

This sequence joins TRBV6-5 and TRBJ1-2; 9 nucleotides line up with TRBD1. After removal of 6 bases from V and 5 bases from J, the junction contained 7 bases not matched to a gene. This CDR3 region has 14 residues. Germline-derived CDR1 and CDR2 are MNHEY and SVGAGI. This CDR3 is CASRTDRGLYGYTF. The DNA of the CDR3 is TGTGCCAGCAGGACGGACAGGGGACTTTATGGCTACACCTTC.

The chain employs TRBV28 and TRBJ1-5; D possibly corresponds to TRBD1 (5 bases). The CDR3 length is 12 residues. The germline V gene encodes CDR1 MDHEN and CDR2 SYDVKM. Trimming took 7 bases from V and 1 from J, leaving 5 bases between them. The CDR3 DNA follows: TGTGCCAGCAACAGGAGCAATCAGCCCCAGCATTTT. Translating it yields CASNRSNQPQHF.

In its sample, this clone was seen once. The chain recombines TRBV2 with TRBJ2-2; D is uncertain. Looked up from germline, CDR1 is SNHLY and CDR2 is FYNNEI. V lost 6 bases and J 7 bases, leaving 18 bases between the germline ends. This CDR3 is built from 15 residues. CDR3 in amino acids: CASREPEWGNGELFF. As DNA, the CDR3 is TGTGCCAGCAGGGAGCCCGAATGGGGTAACGGGGAGCTGTTTTTT.

The chain combines TRBV4-1 with TRBJ1-5, with a tentative D call TRBD1 (5 bases). Germline lookup yields CDR1 MGHRA and CDR2 YSYEKL. This CDR3 comprises 16 residues. Trimming cost V 0 bases and J 4 bases, with 13 bases left between them. The CDR3 reads CASSQDKRGGNQPQHF. The CDR3 DNA reads as TGCGCCAGCAGCCAAGATAAAAGGGGTGGGAATCAGCCCCAGCATTTT.

V usage is TRBV5-4 and J usage is TRBJ2-2; TRBD2 aligns across 10 bases. After removal of 3 bases from V and 0 bases from J, the junction contained 2 bases not matched to a gene. CDR1 is SGHNT, CDR2 YYREEE, per germline (reference sequence). This CDR3 has 16 residues. The CDR3 spells CASSYGLAANTGELFF. The CDR3 bases are TGTGCCAGCAGCTACGGACTAGCGGCGAACACCGGGGAGCTGTTTTTT. Full variable domain (missing parts from reference TRBV5-4 and TRBJ2-2): ETGVTQSPTHLIKTRGQQVTLRCSSQSGHNTVSWYQQALGQGPQFIFQYYREEENGRGNFPPRFSGLQFPNYSSELNVNALELDDSALYLCASSYGLAANTGELFFGEGSRLTVL.